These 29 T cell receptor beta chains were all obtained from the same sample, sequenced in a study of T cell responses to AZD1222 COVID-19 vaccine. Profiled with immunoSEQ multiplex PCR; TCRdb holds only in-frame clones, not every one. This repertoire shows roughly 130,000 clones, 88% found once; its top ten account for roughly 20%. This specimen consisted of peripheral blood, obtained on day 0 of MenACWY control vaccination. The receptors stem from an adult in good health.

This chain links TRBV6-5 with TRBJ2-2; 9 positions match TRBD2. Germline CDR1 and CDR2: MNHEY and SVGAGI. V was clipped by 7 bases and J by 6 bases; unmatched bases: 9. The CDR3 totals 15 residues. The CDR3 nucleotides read TGTGCCAGCACCCATGGAGCGGGAGGATCCGGGGAGCTGTTTTTT. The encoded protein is CASTHGAGGSGELFF.

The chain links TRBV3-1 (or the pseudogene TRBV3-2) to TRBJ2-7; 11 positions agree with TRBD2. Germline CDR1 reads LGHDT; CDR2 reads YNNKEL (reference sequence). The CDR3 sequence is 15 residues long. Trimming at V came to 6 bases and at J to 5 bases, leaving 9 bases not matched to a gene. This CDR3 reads CASSQLASGRNEQYF. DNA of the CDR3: TGTGCCAGCAGTCAGCTGGCTAGCGGGAGGAACGAGCAGTACTTC.

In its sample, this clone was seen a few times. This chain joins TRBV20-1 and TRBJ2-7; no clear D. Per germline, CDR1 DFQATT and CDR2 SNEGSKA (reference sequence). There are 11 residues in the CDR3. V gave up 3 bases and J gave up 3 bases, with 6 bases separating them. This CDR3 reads CSASFSYEQYF. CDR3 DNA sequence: TGCAGTGCTAGTTTTAGCTACGAGCAGTACTTC.

Here the CDR3 DNA reads TGTGCCAGTAGTATCAGGTCTGGTATTCGGGGAACAGATACGCAGTATTTT. This encodes CASSIRSGIRGTDTQYF. The chain combines TRBV19 with TRBJ2-3, with a tentative D call TRBD2 (5 bases). CDR1 and CDR2 from the germline V gene are LNHDA and SQIVND (reference sequence). V was cut by 3 bases and J by 3 bases, with 19 bases left in between. This CDR3 region has 17 residues.

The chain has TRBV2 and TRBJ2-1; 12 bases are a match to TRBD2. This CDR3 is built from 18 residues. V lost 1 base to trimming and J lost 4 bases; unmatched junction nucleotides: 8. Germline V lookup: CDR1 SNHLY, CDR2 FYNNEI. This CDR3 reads CASSEGRLAGARYNEQFF. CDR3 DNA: TGTGCCAGCAGTGAAGGAAGACTAGCGGGAGCGCGGTACAATGAGCAGTTCTTC.

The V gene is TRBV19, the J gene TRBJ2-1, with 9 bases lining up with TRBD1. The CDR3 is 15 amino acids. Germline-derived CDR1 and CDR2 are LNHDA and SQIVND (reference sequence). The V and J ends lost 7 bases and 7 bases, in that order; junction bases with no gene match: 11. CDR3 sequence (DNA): TGTGCCAGTATCGCTGGGACAGGGCTTTTTAATGAGCAGTTCTTC. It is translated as CASIAGTGLFNEQFF.

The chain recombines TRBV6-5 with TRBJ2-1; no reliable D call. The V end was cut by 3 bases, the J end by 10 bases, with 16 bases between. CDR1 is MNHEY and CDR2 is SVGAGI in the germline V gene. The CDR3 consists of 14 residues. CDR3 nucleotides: TGTGCCAGCAGTTATGAGTTGATATCCGGGGAGCAGTTCTTC. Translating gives CASSYELISGEQFF.

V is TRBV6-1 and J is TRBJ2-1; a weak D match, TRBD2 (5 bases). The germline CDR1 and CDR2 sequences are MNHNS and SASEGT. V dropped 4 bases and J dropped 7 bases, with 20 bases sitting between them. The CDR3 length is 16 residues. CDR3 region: CASSVGVMGSGNEQFF. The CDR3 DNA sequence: TGTGCCAGCAGTGTGGGAGTTATGGGATCGGGGAATGAGCAGTTCTTC.

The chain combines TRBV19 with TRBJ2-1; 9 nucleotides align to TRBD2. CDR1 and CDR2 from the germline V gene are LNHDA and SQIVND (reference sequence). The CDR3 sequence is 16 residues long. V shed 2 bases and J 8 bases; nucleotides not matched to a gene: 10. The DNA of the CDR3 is TGTGCCAGTAGTATAATCGGCGGGAGGGCCGTCGATGAGCAGTTCTTC. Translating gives CASSIIGGRAVDEQFF.

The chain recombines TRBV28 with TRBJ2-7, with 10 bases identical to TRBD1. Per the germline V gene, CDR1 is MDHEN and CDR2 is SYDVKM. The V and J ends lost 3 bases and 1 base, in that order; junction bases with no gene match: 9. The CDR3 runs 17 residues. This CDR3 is CASSFVIGQGDSYEQYF. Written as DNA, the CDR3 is TGTGCCAGCAGTTTCGTCATAGGACAGGGGGATTCCTACGAGCAGTACTTC.

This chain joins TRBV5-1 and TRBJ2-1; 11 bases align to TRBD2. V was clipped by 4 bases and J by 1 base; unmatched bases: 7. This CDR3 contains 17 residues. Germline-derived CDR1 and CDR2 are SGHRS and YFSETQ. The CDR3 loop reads CASSPVAGGISYNEQFF. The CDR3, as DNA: TGCGCCAGCAGCCCGGTAGCGGGAGGGATATCCTACAATGAGCAGTTCTTC.

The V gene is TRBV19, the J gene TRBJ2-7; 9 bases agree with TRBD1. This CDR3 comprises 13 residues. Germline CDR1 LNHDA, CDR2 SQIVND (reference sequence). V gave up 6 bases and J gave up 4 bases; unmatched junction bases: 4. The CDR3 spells CASRGTGFYEQYF. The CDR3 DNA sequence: TGTGCCAGTAGAGGGACAGGGTTTTACGAGCAGTACTTC.

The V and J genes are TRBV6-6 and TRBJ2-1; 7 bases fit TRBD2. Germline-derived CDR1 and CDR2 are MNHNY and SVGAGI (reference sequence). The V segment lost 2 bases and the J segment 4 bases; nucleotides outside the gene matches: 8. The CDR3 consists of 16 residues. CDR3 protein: CASSYPPGRPYNEQFF. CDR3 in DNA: TGTGCCAGCAGTTACCCACCCGGGAGGCCATACAATGAGCAGTTCTTC.

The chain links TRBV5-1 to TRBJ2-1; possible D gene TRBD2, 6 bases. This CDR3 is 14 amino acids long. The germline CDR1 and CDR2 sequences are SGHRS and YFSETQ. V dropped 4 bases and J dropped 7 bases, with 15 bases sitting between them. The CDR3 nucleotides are TGCGCCAGCAGCATAATACTAGCCCAAAATGAGCAGTTCTTC. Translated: CASSIILAQNEQFF.

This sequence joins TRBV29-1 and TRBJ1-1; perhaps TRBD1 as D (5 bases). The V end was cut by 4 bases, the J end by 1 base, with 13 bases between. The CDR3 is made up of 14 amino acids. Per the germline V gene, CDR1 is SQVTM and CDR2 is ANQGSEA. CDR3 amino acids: CSVAGTEKNTEAFF. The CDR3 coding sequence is TGCAGCGTTGCCGGGACGGAGAAGAACACTGAAGCTTTCTTT.

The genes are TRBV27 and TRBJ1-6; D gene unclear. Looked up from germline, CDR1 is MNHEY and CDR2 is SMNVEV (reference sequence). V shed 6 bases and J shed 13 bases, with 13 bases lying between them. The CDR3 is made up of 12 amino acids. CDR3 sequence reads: CASSIGLSPLHF. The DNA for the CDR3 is TGTGCCAGCAGCATAGGCCTTTCGCCCCTCCACTTT.

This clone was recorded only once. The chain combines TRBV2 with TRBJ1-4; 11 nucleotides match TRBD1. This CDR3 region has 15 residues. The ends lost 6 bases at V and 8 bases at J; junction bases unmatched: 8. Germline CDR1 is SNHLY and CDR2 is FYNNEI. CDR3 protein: CASSHPDRGREKLFF. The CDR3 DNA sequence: TGTGCCAGCAGCCACCCGGACAGGGGGCGGGAAAAACTGTTTTTT.

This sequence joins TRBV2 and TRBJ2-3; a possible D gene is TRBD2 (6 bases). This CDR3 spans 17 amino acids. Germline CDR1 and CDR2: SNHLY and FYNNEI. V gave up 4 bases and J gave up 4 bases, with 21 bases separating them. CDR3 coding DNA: TGTGCCAGCAGTGCGGCGACCAGCGGGCCTAGTCCAGATACGCAGTATTTT. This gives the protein CASSAATSGPSPDTQYF. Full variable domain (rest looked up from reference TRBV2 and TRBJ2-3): EPEVTQTPSHQVTQMGQEVILRCVPISNHLYFYWYRQILGQKVEFLVSFYNNEISEKSEIFDDQFSVERPDGSNFTLKIRSTKLEDSAMYFCASSAATSGPSPDTQYFGPGTRLTVL.

The CDR3 protein is CAWTAPDRGNSPLHF. In nucleotides, the CDR3 is TGTGCCTGGACCGCACCCGACAGGGGTAATTCACCCCTCCACTTT. V usage is TRBV30 and J usage is TRBJ1-6; 8 positions match TRBD1. The CDR3 extends over 15 amino acids. J gave up 6 bases and V 4 bases, and 8 bases lay outside the gene matches. The germline gives CDR1 GTSNPN, CDR2 SVGIG (reference sequence).

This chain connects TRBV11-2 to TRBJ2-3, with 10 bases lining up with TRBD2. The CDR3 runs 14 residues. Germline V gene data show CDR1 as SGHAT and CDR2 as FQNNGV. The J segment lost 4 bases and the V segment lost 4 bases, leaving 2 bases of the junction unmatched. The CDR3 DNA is TGTGCCAGCAGCTGGACTAGCGGACCAGATACGCAGTATTTT. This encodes CASSWTSGPDTQYF.

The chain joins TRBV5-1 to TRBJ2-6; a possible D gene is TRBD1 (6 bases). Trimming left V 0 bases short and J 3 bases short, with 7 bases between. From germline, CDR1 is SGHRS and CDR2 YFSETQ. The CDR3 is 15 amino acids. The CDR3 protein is CASSLEQGGANVLTF. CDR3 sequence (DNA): TGCGCCAGCAGCTTGGAACAGGGTGGGGCCAACGTCCTGACTTTC.

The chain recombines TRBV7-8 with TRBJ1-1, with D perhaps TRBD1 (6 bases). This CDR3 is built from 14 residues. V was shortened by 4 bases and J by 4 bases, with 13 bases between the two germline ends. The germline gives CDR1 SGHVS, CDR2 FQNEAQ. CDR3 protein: CASSYSRDITEAFF. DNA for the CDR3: TGTGCCAGCAGCTACAGCAGGGACATCACTGAAGCTTTCTTT. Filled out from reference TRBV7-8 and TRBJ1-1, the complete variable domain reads GAGVSQSPRYKVAKRGQDVALRCDPISGHVSLFWYQQALGQGPEFLTYFQNEAQLDKSGLPSDRFFAERPEGSVSTLKIQRTQQEDSAVYLCASSYSRDITEAFFGQGTRLTVV.

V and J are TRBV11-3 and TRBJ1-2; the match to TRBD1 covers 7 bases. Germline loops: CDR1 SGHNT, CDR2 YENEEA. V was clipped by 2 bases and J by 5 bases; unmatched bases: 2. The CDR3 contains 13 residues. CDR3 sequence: CASSLQGGYGYTF. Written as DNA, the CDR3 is TGTGCCAGCAGCTTACAGGGGGGATATGGCTACACCTTC.

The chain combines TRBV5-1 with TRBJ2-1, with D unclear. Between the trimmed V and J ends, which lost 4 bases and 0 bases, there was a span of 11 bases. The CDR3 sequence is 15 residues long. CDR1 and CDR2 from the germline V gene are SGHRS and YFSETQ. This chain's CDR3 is CASSPGVNSYNEQFF. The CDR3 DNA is TGCGCCAGCAGCCCAGGAGTAAACTCCTACAATGAGCAGTTCTTC.

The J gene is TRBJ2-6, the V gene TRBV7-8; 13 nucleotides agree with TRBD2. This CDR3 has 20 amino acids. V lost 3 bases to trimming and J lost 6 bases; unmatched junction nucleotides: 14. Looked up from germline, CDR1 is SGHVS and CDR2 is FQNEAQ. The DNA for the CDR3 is TGTGCCAGCAGCTTTTCCAGCAGGGGGACTAGCGGGACCGCGGCCAACGTCCTGACTTTC. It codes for CASSFSSRGTSGTAANVLTF. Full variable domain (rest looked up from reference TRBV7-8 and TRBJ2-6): GAGVSQSPRYKVAKRGQDVALRCDPISGHVSLFWYQQALGQGPEFLTYFQNEAQLDKSGLPSDRFFAERPEGSVSTLKIQRTQQEDSAVYLCASSFSSRGTSGTAANVLTFGAGSRLTVL.

The CDR3 spells CASSLDYGTGGFYNEQFF. The CDR3 nucleotides are TGTGCCAGCAGCTTAGATTATGGGACAGGGGGGTTTTACAATGAGCAGTTCTTC. The rearrangement uses TRBV11-2 and TRBJ2-1; the match to TRBD1 covers 11 bases. The CDR3 spans 18 residues. The trim removed 0 bases at V and 4 bases at J, leaving 8 bases unmatched. CDR1 and CDR2 (germline): SGHAT, FQNNGV.

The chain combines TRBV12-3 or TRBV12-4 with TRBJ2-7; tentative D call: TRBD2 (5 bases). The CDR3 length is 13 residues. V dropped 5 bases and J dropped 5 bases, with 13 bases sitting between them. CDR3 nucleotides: TGTGCCAGCAGTCCTAGACTAATCCACGAGCAGTACTTC. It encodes CASSPRLIHEQYF.

The CDR3 sequence is CASSPWASNSPLHF. The CDR3 region has the DNA TGTGCCAGCAGCCCCTGGGCAAGTAATTCACCCCTCCACTTT. This chain uses TRBV7-2 with TRBJ1-6; D is ambiguous. CDR1 is SGHTA, CDR2 FQGNSA, per germline. The germline V and J ends were trimmed by 5 bases and 6 bases, with 11 bases remaining between them. The CDR3 is made up of 14 amino acids. Complete variable domain (other parts from reference TRBV7-2 and TRBJ1-6): GAGVSQSPSNKVTEKGKDVELRCDPISGHTALYWYRQSLGQGLEFLIYFQGNSAPDKSGLPSDRFSAERTGGSVSTLTIQRTQQEDSAVYLCASSPWASNSPLHFGNGTRLTVT.

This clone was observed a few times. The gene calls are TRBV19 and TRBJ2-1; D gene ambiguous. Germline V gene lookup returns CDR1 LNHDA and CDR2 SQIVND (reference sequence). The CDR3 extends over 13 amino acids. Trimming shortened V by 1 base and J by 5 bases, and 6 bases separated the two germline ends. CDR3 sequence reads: CASSIGLNNEQFF. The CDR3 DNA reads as TGTGCCAGTAGTATAGGTCTCAACAATGAGCAGTTCTTC.